The 23 T cell receptor beta chains given below trace back to one sample, sequenced in a study of breast tumors, draining lymph nodes, adjacent tissues. Axillary draining lymph nodes of breast cancer patients supplied the node samples. Using its own MiXCR run on the multiplex PCR reads, TCRdb lists one record per CDR3 protein. The repertoire holds around 190,000 distinct CDR3 sequences, roughly 30% seen once, with approximately 4.2% in the top ten. The sequenced material came from axillary lymph node tissue. The origin of the receptors is a female donor with breast cancer. Some clones in this sample may be carry-over from other donors' samples.

The sample holds many counts of this clonotype. The CDR3 nucleotides read TGCAGTGCTAGATCCATACAGAACTATGGCTACACCTTC. As protein: CSARSIQNYGYTF. The J gene is TRBJ1-2, the V gene TRBV20-1; D not certain. This CDR3 comprises 13 residues. Germline V gene data show CDR1 as DFQATT and CDR2 as SNEGSKA (reference sequence). V shed 2 bases and J shed 2 bases, with 9 bases lying between them.

Of note for this clonotype: A read error may be the cause here, since a much bigger clone is one base away. DNA for the CDR3: TGTGCCAGCAGCTTATCAGGGGCTCTGACAGATACGCAGTATTTT. The encoded protein is CASSLSGALTDTQYF. This chain joins TRBV13 and TRBJ2-3; D is possibly TRBD1 (6 bases). Trimming cost V 2 bases and J 3 bases, with 12 bases left between them. The CDR3 has 15 amino acids. Germline loops: CDR1 PRHDT, CDR2 FYEKMQ (reference sequence). Variable domain in full (rest from reference TRBV13 and TRBJ2-3): AAGVIQSPRHLIKEKRETATLKCYPIPRHDTVYWYQQGPGQDPQFLISFYEKMQSDKGSIPDRFSAQQFSDYHSELNMSSLELGDSALYFCASSLSGALTDTQYFGPGTRLTVL.

At least ten counts were recorded for this clonotype. The chain carries TRBV29-1 and TRBJ1-3; TRBD1 aligns across 10 bases. Germline V gives CDR1 SQVTM, CDR2 ANQGSEA. The ends lost 3 bases at V and 6 bases at J; junction bases unmatched: 2. This CDR3 comprises 13 residues. This chain's CDR3 is CSVEDRGINTIYF. The CDR3 DNA reads as TGCAGCGTTGAGGACAGGGGGATAAACACCATATATTTT.

This clonotype has only a few counts. One base away lies a much larger clone, so this may be a sequencing read error. This chain connects TRBV12-3 or TRBV12-4 to TRBJ2-1; perhaps TRBD1 as D (5 bases). The V end was cut by 3 bases, the J end by 15 bases, with 15 bases between. CDR3 length: 12 residues. This chain's CDR3 is CASSFSRQGTFF. The CDR3 DNA reads TGTGCCAGCAGTTTCAGTCGGCAGGGAACGTTCTTC.

The chain carries TRBV9 and TRBJ2-1; 14 nucleotides match TRBD2. The CDR3 totals 15 residues. Trimming cost V 4 bases and J 10 bases; bases outside gene matches: 7. Germline values: CDR1 SGDLS, CDR2 YYNGEE. In DNA, the CDR3 is TGTGCCAGCAGCCCCCGACTAGCGGGAGGGGGCGAGCAGTTCTTC. Translation gives CASSPRLAGGGEQFF. Filled out from reference TRBV9 and TRBJ2-1, the complete variable domain reads DSGVTQTPKHLITATGQRVTLRCSPRSGDLSVYWYQQSLDQGLQFLIQYYNGEERAKGNILERFSAQQFPDLHSELNLSSLELGDSALYFCASSPRLAGGGEQFFGPGTRLTVL.

This clonotype has a count of ten or more. The chain joins TRBV5-1 to TRBJ2-5; 15 positions agree with TRBD2. J was trimmed by 0 bases and V by 4 bases; bases with no gene match: 10. This CDR3 spans 19 amino acids. Germline V gives CDR1 SGHRS, CDR2 YFSETQ. This chain's CDR3 is CASSAGLAGGRAYQETQYF. CDR3 DNA sequence: TGCGCCAGCAGCGCGGGACTAGCGGGGGGACGGGCGTACCAAGAGACCCAGTACTTC.

This clonotype was found a few times. J is TRBJ1-2 and V is TRBV27, with D tentatively TRBD1 (5 bases). The V and J ends lost 3 bases and 4 bases respectively, with 18 bases between them. CDR1 and CDR2 (germline): MNHEY, SMNVEV (reference sequence). The CDR3 runs 16 residues. The CDR3 DNA reads TGTGCCAGCAGTTTCCGTCCAGGGAGAGGCTTCTATGGCTACACCTTC. This sequence encodes CASSFRPGRGFYGYTF.

This chain joins TRBV6-5 and TRBJ2-3, with a weak D call TRBD2 (6 bases). V was trimmed by 5 bases and J by 7 bases, leaving 16 bases between them. The CDR3 consists of 14 residues. The V gene's germline CDR1 is MNHEY and CDR2 SVGAGI. The CDR3 protein is CASSTGRGRNTQYF. The DNA of the CDR3 is TGTGCCAGCAGTACCGGGAGAGGGAGAAATACGCAGTATTTT.

V usage is TRBV2 and J usage is TRBJ2-3; D gene uncertain. Gene TRBJ1-5 matches the end of the DNA better, so the J call may be wrong. This CDR3 contains 15 residues. Germline V gene data show CDR1 as SNHLY and CDR2 as FYNNEI. This CDR3 is CASSGLAGGGDTQHF. The CDR3 nucleotides read TGTGCCAGCAGTGGACTAGCGGGAGGTGGAGATACGCAGCATTTT.

This clonotype has a count of ten or more. The gene calls are TRBV30 and TRBJ1-2; D is uncertain. The CDR3 totals 10 residues. Germline lookup yields CDR1 GTSNPN and CDR2 SVGIG (reference sequence). Trimming removed 4 bases at V and 5 bases at J, with 5 bases between. CDR3 nucleotides: TGTGCCTGGATGGGGTATGGCTACACCTTC. It codes for CAWMGYGYTF. The full variable domain, in which reference TRBV30 and TRBJ1-2 provide the parts outside the CDR3, is SQTIHQWPATLVQPVGSPLSLECTVEGTSNPNLYWYRQAAGRGLQLLFYSVGIGQISSEVPQNLSASRPQDRQFILSSKKLLLSDSGFYLCAWMGYGYTFGSGTRLTVV.

The chain links TRBV12-3 or TRBV12-4 to TRBJ1-6, with 9 bases that match TRBD1. The J segment lost 7 bases and the V segment lost 9 bases, leaving 4 bases of the junction unmatched. The CDR3 runs 13 residues. CDR3 in amino acids: CASGTGTNSPLHF. In DNA form, the CDR3 reads TGTGCCAGTGGGACAGGGACCAATTCACCCCTCCACTTT.

This clonotype was seen ten or more times. This CDR3 is CASSIDGTFAAQYF. The CDR3 nucleotides read TGTGCCAGTAGTATAGATGGGACTTTCGCGGCCCAGTACTTC. This chain joins TRBV19 and TRBJ2-5; perhaps TRBD2 as D (6 bases). V gave up 0 bases and J gave up 9 bases, with 14 bases separating them. Germline values: CDR1 LNHDA, CDR2 SQIVND (reference sequence). This CDR3 is 14 amino acids long.

As to this clonotype: This could be a read error, since a much larger clone is one nucleotide away. No conserved phenylalanine or tryptophan ends this CDR3, so it is likely a read error. The chain has TRBV18 and TRBJ2-1; TRBD2 is a possible D gene (5 bases). From germline, CDR1 is KGHSH and CDR2 LQKENI. The CDR3 loop spans 13 amino acids. V gave up 5 bases and J gave up 9 bases, with 14 bases separating them. The CDR3 DNA follows: TGTGCCAGCTCATCCATGCGGGCCCCTGAGCAGTTCTCC. This encodes CASSSMRAPEQFS.

Note on this clonotype: One end of the junction does not line up with germline, which may come from a read error. The chain carries TRBV6-1 and TRBJ2-3; tentatively, D is TRBD1 (6 bases). Germline values: CDR1 MNHNS, CDR2 SASEGT. This CDR3 has 15 residues. The CDR3, as DNA: TGTGCCTGCAGTGTGGGACACTCTAGCCCAGATACGCAGTATTTT. It translates to CACSVGHSSPDTQYF.

A few counts support this clonotype. This sequence joins TRBV6-6 and TRBJ1-3; 10 bases are a match to TRBD1. Germline CDR1 and CDR2: MNHNY and SVGAGI (reference sequence). V shed 2 bases, J shed 4 bases, and the junction held 8 bases outside the gene matches. This CDR3 contains 17 residues. The CDR3 sequence: CASSYGRQGAGGNTIYF. CDR3 nucleotide sequence: TGTGCCAGCAGTTACGGGAGACAGGGGGCGGGAGGAAACACCATATATTTT.

At least ten counts were recorded for this clonotype. The chain has TRBV29-1 and TRBJ2-1, with 9 nucleotides matching TRBD2. V trimming: 5 bases; J trimming: 3 bases; junction bases outside the gene matches: 5. This CDR3 contains 14 residues. CDR1 SQVTM and CDR2 ANQGSEA come from the germline V gene. The CDR3 DNA sequence: TGCAGCGTTTCTCAGCGGGGGGACTACAATGAGCAGTTCTTC. Protein product: CSVSQRGDYNEQFF.

This clonotype showed up many times. V gene TRBV4-2 combines with J gene TRBJ2-3, with a possible D match to TRBD1 (6 bases). Deletions cut 1 base from V and 1 base from J, with 9 bases between. From germline, CDR1 is LGHNA and CDR2 YNFKEQ. The CDR3 consists of 15 residues. This CDR3 reads CASSQVQGGTDTQYF. The CDR3 DNA sequence: TGTGCCAGCAGCCAAGTACAGGGCGGCACAGATACGCAGTATTTT.

This clonotype occurred once. It is likely a read error, because the conserved phenylalanine at the end of the CDR3 is missing. The DNA is left out, because the CDR3 cannot be placed on it with certainty; the CDR3 is given as TCRdb lists it. The chain carries TRBV7-3 and TRBJ1-5. The germline gives CDR1 SGHTA, CDR2 FQGTGA. Termini included, the CDR3 measures 10 amino acids. The chain's CDR3 is CASSALLAGV.

This clonotype was counted at least ten times. CDR3 sequence (DNA): TGCAGTGCTAGCGGTGATACAGATACGCAGTATTTT. It yields the protein CSASGDTDTQYF. This chain links TRBV20-1 with TRBJ2-3; the D is unclear. Germline V gene data show CDR1 as DFQATT and CDR2 as SNEGSKA (reference sequence). The CDR3 is 12 amino acids. Trimming took off 3 bases at V and 3 bases at J, with 7 bases between the two ends.

In this sample, this clonotype turned up many times. A read error may be the cause here, since a much bigger clone is one base away. V is TRBV20-1 and J is TRBJ2-1; no firm D call. CDR1 and CDR2 from the germline V gene are DFQATT and SNEGSKA (reference sequence). The length of the CDR3 is 14 residues. CDR3 residues: CSAVTNTPYTEQFF. The CDR3 bases are TGCAGTGCTGTAACCAACACCCCCTACACTGAGCAGTTCTTC.

This clonotype appeared many times. The V and J genes are TRBV7-6 and TRBJ1-5, with 7 bases aligning to TRBD1. CDR3 length: 15 amino acids. Germline V gene lookup returns CDR1 SGHVS and CDR2 FNYEAQ. Germline trimming cut 0 bases from V and 6 bases from J; bases unmatched to any gene: 5. This CDR3 is CASSLAAGGLQPQHF. The CDR3 nucleotides read TGTGCCAGCAGCTTAGCGGCAGGGGGACTTCAGCCCCAGCATTTT.

A remark on this clonotype: A read error may be the cause here, since a much bigger clone is one base away. This sequence joins TRBV12-3 or TRBV12-4 and TRBJ1-3; D might be TRBD1 (5 bases). The CDR3 loop spans 14 amino acids. The CDR3 loop reads CASRRGASGNAIYF. In DNA, the CDR3 is TGTGCCAGCAGGAGAGGGGCCTCTGGAAACGCCATATATTTT.

Worth noting for this clonotype: No conserved phenylalanine or tryptophan ends this CDR3, so it is likely a read error. Because the CDR3's place on the DNA is in doubt, the DNA is left out and the CDR3 is given as listed by TCRdb. The V and J genes are TRBV2 and TRBJ1-6. CDR1 and CDR2 (germline): SNHLY, FYNNEI. Both ends counted, the CDR3 spans 8 residues. CDR3 residues: CASIGSHS.